Reported below is one T cell receptor beta chain. Its antigen is not known. There were at least 5 micrograms of total RNA extracted from every sample. Trimming took 0 bases from V and 6 from J; bases not matched to a gene: 6. The CDR3 has 15 residues. Germline V gene sequence: CDR1 SGDLS, CDR2 YYNGEE. A second PCR of roughly 6 to 12 cycles used a sample-barcoded 5' primer and a J-beta primer mix. Every cDNA molecule carried a tag from a template-switch adaptor bearing 12 random nucleotides. TCRdb called the 5' RACE reads again in MiXCR, with one record for every CDR3 protein. This table has some 1.4 million distinct CDR3 sequences, approximately 40% appearing once. This record comes from a study of blood T cells in healthy people across ages. Overall study results and limits: Leaving the PBMCs unsorted stopped any conclusive comparison of naive versus antigen-experienced cells. Per million T cells, TCR beta diversity dropped about linearly as age rose.

This sequence joins TRBV9 and TRBJ2-3; 8 nucleotides line up with TRBD2. The clonotype originates from a woman aged 18-30 years in good health. Sequencing used blood. Here the CDR3 DNA reads TGTGCCAGCAGCGTAGAGCGGGGGTCCTCGGATACGCAGTATTTT. Translation gives CASSVERGSSDTQYF.